The 13 T cell receptor beta chains presented below share a single source sample, sequenced in a study of patients and donors after allogeneic stem cell transplantation. TCRdb re-called the RT-PCR reads through MiXCR, storing one row per CDR3 protein. The repertoire holds about a million distinct CDR3 sequences, with under 20% as singletons. Sample: blood, either unsorted or a sorted T cell fraction (not recorded which). The receptors were gathered from a human donor who was either an allogeneic HSCT recipient or a stem cell or donor lymphocyte infusion donor (not recorded which). It is not recorded whose cells these are; they may come from a transplant donor.

This clonotype was seen more than once but under ten times. The chain is built from TRBV9 and TRBJ2-1; 8 bases match TRBD2. The CDR3 runs to 15 residues. Germline loops: CDR1 SGDLS, CDR2 YYNGEE. V was pared by 4 bases and J by 6 bases, with 9 bases of the junction left unmatched. CDR3 in amino acids: CASSFSGMQSNEQFF. The CDR3 DNA is TGTGCCAGCAGCTTTAGCGGGATGCAAAGCAATGAGCAGTTCTTC.

This clonotype was detected only a few times. The chain joins TRBV25-1 to TRBJ2-5; 10 nucleotides agree with TRBD1. The CDR3 length is 15 residues. CDR1 is MGHDK, CDR2 SYGVNS, per germline. V shed 6 bases and J 5 bases; nucleotides not matched to a gene: 9. CDR3 residues: CASREGGQGFETQYF. The CDR3 region has the DNA TGTGCCAGCAGGGAGGGGGGACAGGGGTTCGAGACCCAGTACTTC.

In the case of this clonotype: One junction end does not reproduce the germline sequence, and a read error may be involved. This sequence joins TRBV12-3 or TRBV12-4 and TRBJ2-5; TRBD1 might be the D (6 bases). This CDR3 is built from 15 residues. CDR3 residues: CANSPNTGSQETQYF. In DNA form, the CDR3 reads TGTGCCAACAGTCCTAATACAGGGTCCCAAGAGACCCAGTACTTC.

The V call is TRBV6-5, the J call TRBJ1-3; D possibly corresponds to TRBD1 (6 bases). The CDR3 sequence is 14 residues long. Trimming took off 2 bases at V and 4 bases at J, with 9 bases between the two ends. Looked up from germline, CDR1 is MNHEY and CDR2 is SVGAGI. The CDR3 coding sequence is TGTGCCAGCAGTTACAAGGGGGTCGGAAACACCATATATTTT. Protein sequence: CASSYKGVGNTIYF.

The genes are TRBV7-7 and TRBJ2-5; TRBD2 is a possible D gene (6 bases). The germline V and J ends were trimmed by 5 bases and 6 bases, with 22 bases remaining between them. The germline CDR1 and CDR2 sequences are SSHAT and FNYEAQ (reference sequence). This CDR3 has 16 residues. The CDR3 region has the DNA TGTGCCAGCAGCCCCGGATCCGGGACTTCTTCGAAGACCCAGTACTTC. This sequence encodes CASSPGSGTSSKTQYF. The whole variable domain, remainder taken from reference TRBV7-7 and TRBJ2-5, is GAGVSQSPRYKVTKRGQDVTLRCDPISSHATLYWYQQALGQGPEFLTYFNYEAQPDKSGLPSDRFSAERPEGSISTLTIQRTEQRDSAMYRCASSPGSGTSSKTQYFGPGTRLLVL.

This clonotype has a handful of counts. The CDR3 sequence: CASSSPQASGRLTDTQYF. In DNA, the CDR3 is TGTGCCAGCAGCTCCCCCCAGGCTAGCGGGAGACTCACAGATACGCAGTATTTT. This chain uses TRBV11-2 with TRBJ2-3; 10 positions agree with TRBD2. J was trimmed by 2 bases and V by 4 bases; bases with no gene match: 12. Germline CDR1 SGHAT, CDR2 FQNNGV. The CDR3 covers 18 residues. Filled out from reference TRBV11-2 and TRBJ2-3, the complete variable domain reads EAGVAQSPRYKIIEKRQSVAFWCNPISGHATLYWYQQILGQGPKLLIQFQNNGVVDDSQLPKDRFSAERLKGVDSTLKIQPAKLEDSAVYLCASSSPQASGRLTDTQYFGPGTRLTVL.

V gene TRBV18 combines with J gene TRBJ1-1, with a weak D call TRBD1 (6 bases). V was trimmed by 0 bases and J by 8 bases, leaving 13 bases between them. The CDR3 consists of 14 residues. CDR1 is KGHSH, CDR2 LQKENI, per germline. Here the CDR3 DNA reads TGTGCCAGCTCACCACCGGGGGGGCGCAAAGAAGCTTTCTTT. It is translated as CASSPPGGRKEAFF.

At least ten counts were recorded for this clonotype. V gene TRBV12-3 or TRBV12-4 combines with J gene TRBJ2-1; 13 nucleotides align to TRBD2. This CDR3 has 14 residues. Trimming took 8 bases from V and 3 from J; bases not matched to a gene: 1. The CDR3 DNA follows: TGTGCCAGCCGGACTAGCGGGAGCTACAATGAGCAGTTCTTC. Protein sequence: CASRTSGSYNEQFF.

V gene TRBV20-1 combines with J gene TRBJ1-2; maybe TRBD1 (6 bases). The V and J ends lost 3 bases and 8 bases respectively, with 16 bases between them. Germline CDR1 is DFQATT and CDR2 is SNEGSKA (reference sequence). The CDR3 has 13 amino acids. The CDR3: CSARNTGSRGYTF. The CDR3 DNA follows: TGCAGTGCTAGGAACACAGGGAGTCGGGGCTACACCTTC.

This chain joins TRBV11-2 and TRBJ2-1; tentatively, D is TRBD2 (6 bases). Deletions cut 1 base from V and 7 bases from J, with 14 bases between. The germline gives CDR1 SGHAT, CDR2 FQNNGV. This CDR3 has 15 amino acids. CDR3 sequence reads: CASSLGVSGVNEQFF. The CDR3 region has the DNA TGTGCCAGCAGCTTAGGGGTTAGCGGCGTTAATGAGCAGTTCTTC.

This clonotype was recorded a few times. The J gene is TRBJ1-1, the V gene TRBV4-1; D is unclear. This CDR3 has 14 residues. Germline lookup yields CDR1 MGHRA and CDR2 YSYEKL. V was trimmed by 0 bases and J by 1 base, leaving 6 bases between them. The CDR3 sequence is CASSQDAANTEAFF. The DNA for the CDR3 is TGCGCCAGCAGCCAAGATGCGGCGAACACTGAAGCTTTCTTT.

This clonotype has just a few counts. The CDR3 spells CSARDAMDGNQPQHF. Written as DNA, the CDR3 is TGCAGTGCTAGAGATGCAATGGACGGTAATCAGCCCCAGCATTTT. The chain carries TRBV20-1 and TRBJ1-5, with D uncertain. Deletions cut 0 bases from V and 4 bases from J, with 13 bases between. The CDR3 has 15 amino acids. The germline CDR1 and CDR2 sequences are DFQATT and SNEGSKA (reference sequence).

This clonotype has more than one count but fewer than ten. This chain joins TRBV7-6 and TRBJ1-2; D might be TRBD1 (5 bases). V shed 2 bases and J shed 7 bases, with 17 bases lying between them. This CDR3 comprises 15 residues. Germline V gives CDR1 SGHVS, CDR2 FNYEAQ. The CDR3: CASSLSEGRGGGYTF. The CDR3 bases are TGTGCCAGCAGCTTATCGGAGGGGCGAGGAGGTGGCTACACCTTC.